These 27 T cell receptor beta chains were sequenced from one sample in a study of persistence of HIV-infected CD4 T cells. The immunoSEQ assay was version 4, run in survey mode. Repertoires were generated with immunoSEQ multiplex PCR, while TCRdb's copy carries only in-frame clones and drops some. The table records tens of thousands of clones, around 82% of them present only once. Stimulation used approximately 10 ug/mL lysate from CMV-infected fibroblasts. Sorted nonresponding memory CD4+ T cells were CD40L-negative, CD69-negative, CD45RO-high. The antigens of these receptors remain unknown. Here the sequenced sample was CD4+ T cells sorted from PBMCs after approximately 20-hour stimulation, taken from a patient who received antiretroviral therapy. Receptors were obtained from an adult woman with HIV who was CMV-seropositive.

The CDR3, as DNA: TGTGCCAGCAGCGTAACAGGGGCATTGCCTAATGAAAAACTGTTTTTT. Translating gives CASSVTGALPNEKLFF. V gene TRBV5-8 combines with J gene TRBJ1-4; 7 positions match TRBD1. Trimming cost V 4 bases and J 3 bases; bases outside gene matches: 9. This CDR3 has 16 residues. Germline CDR1 SGHTS, CDR2 YDEGEE.

The chain uses TRBV19 and TRBJ2-7; 7 bases fit TRBD1. Trimming at V came to 1 base and at J to 3 bases, leaving 6 bases not matched to a gene. CDR1 and CDR2 (germline): LNHDA, SQIVND (reference sequence). The CDR3 has 15 residues. Written as DNA, the CDR3 is TGTGCCAGTAGTATAGGGATACAGGGGATCTACGAGCAGTACTTC. It specifies CASSIGIQGIYEQYF.

This clone occurred a few times. Here the CDR3 DNA reads TGTGCCAGCAGCCATGACCGGGGGGGCATAGATACGCAGTATTTT. Amino acid sequence: CASSHDRGGIDTQYF. V usage is TRBV7-3 and J usage is TRBJ2-3, with TRBD2 matching over 8 bases. CDR1 is SGHTA and CDR2 is FQGTGA in the germline V gene. The CDR3 is 15 residues long. V gave up 5 bases and J gave up 5 bases; unmatched junction bases: 9. The full variable domain, completed using reference TRBV7-3 and TRBJ2-3, is GAGVSQTPSNKVTEKGKYVELRCDPISGHTALYWYRQSLGQGPEFLIYFQGTGAADDSGLPNDRFFAVRPEGSVSTLKIQRTERGDSAVYLCASSHDRGGIDTQYFGPGTRLTVL.

The V and J genes are TRBV6-5 and TRBJ1-6; no firm D call. The CDR3 totals 14 residues. V was shortened by 7 bases and J by 4 bases, with 11 bases between the two germline ends. Germline CDR1 is MNHEY and CDR2 is SVGAGI. The CDR3 loop is CASKGRQYNSPLHF. CDR3 coding DNA: TGTGCCAGCAAGGGAAGGCAGTATAATTCACCCCTCCACTTT.

V is TRBV2 and J is TRBJ2-5; 8 bases agree with TRBD1. CDR3 length equals 12 residues. The trim removed 9 bases at V and 5 bases at J, leaving 5 bases unmatched. Germline V gene data show CDR1 as SNHLY and CDR2 as FYNNEI. The CDR3, as DNA: TGTGCCAGTGGACAGGGTCGGGAGACCCAGTACTTC. Protein product: CASGQGRETQYF.

V gene TRBV3-1 (or the pseudogene TRBV3-2) combines with J gene TRBJ2-7; D possibly corresponds to TRBD1 (6 bases). The CDR3 loop spans 13 amino acids. V gave up 4 bases and J gave up 4 bases, with 11 bases separating them. Germline lookup yields CDR1 LGHDT and CDR2 YNNKEL (reference sequence). CDR3: CASSRGTNYEQYV. The CDR3 DNA follows: TGTGCCAGCAGCCGGGGGACAAATTACGAGCAGTACGTC.

CDR3 nucleotides: TGTGCCAGCAGCTTAGATGACACAGGTGGAGCTTTCTTT. Its translation: CASSLDDTGGAFF. V and J are TRBV11-3 and TRBJ1-1; maybe TRBD1 (5 bases). V was trimmed by 0 bases and J by 10 bases, leaving 12 bases between them. In germline, CDR1 is SGHNT, CDR2 YENEEA. The CDR3 is 13 residues long. The full variable domain, with the rest looked up from reference TRBV11-3 and TRBJ1-1, is EAGVVQSPRYKIIEKKQPVAFWCNPISGHNTLYWYLQNLGQGPELLIRYENEEAVDDSQLPKDRFSAERLKGVDSTLKIQPAELGDSAVYLCASSLDDTGGAFFGQGTRLTVV.

This sequence joins TRBV19 and TRBJ2-3, with 12 bases that match TRBD2. The ends lost 4 bases at V and 14 bases at J; junction bases unmatched: 13. This CDR3 spans 15 amino acids. CDR1 LNHDA and CDR2 SQIVND come from the germline V gene (reference sequence). CDR3 protein: CASSTSGTSGYQGYF. For the CDR3, the DNA is TGTGCCAGTAGTACATCCGGGACTAGCGGGTACCAGGGGTATTTT. The full variable domain, with the rest looked up from reference TRBV19 and TRBJ2-3, is DGGITQSPKYLFRKEGQNVTLSCEQNLNHDAMYWYRQDPGQGLRLIYYSQIVNDFQKGDIAEGYSVSREKKESFPLTVTSAQKNPTAFYLCASSTSGTSGYQGYFGPGTRLTVL.

This chain uses TRBV6-5 with TRBJ1-2; D unclear. CDR3 length: 13 amino acids. CDR1 is MNHEY and CDR2 is SVGAGI in the germline V gene. Deletions cut 5 bases from V and 2 bases from J, with 9 bases between. Here the CDR3 reads CASSPQANYGYTF. The CDR3 coding sequence is TGTGCCAGCAGTCCTCAAGCGAACTATGGCTACACCTTC.

This chain links TRBV7-2 with TRBJ2-5, with 12 bases that match TRBD2. The CDR3 runs 16 residues. V shed 5 bases and J 3 bases; nucleotides not matched to a gene: 7. Germline V CDR1 and CDR2: SGHTA, FQGNSA. The CDR3 coding sequence is TGTGCCAGCAGCCTACAGACTAGCGGGGGAAAAGAGACCCAGTACTTC. Residues: CASSLQTSGGKETQYF.

The chain has TRBV7-9 and TRBJ1-2; D might be TRBD1 (5 bases). From germline, CDR1 is SEHNR and CDR2 FQNEAQ (reference sequence). This CDR3 region has 13 residues. Trimming left V 3 bases short and J 3 bases short, with 8 bases between. CDR3 nucleotides: TGTGCCAGCAGCTTTGACAGTGACTATGGCTACACCTTC. Translation: CASSFDSDYGYTF.

V gene TRBV6-5 combines with J gene TRBJ1-4; no definite D call. Germline CDR1 and CDR2: MNHEY and SVGAGI. The V end was cut by 4 bases, the J end by 5 bases, with 14 bases between. CDR3 length equals 15 residues. This CDR3 reads CASSSTDPPNEKLFF. CDR3 in DNA: TGTGCCAGCAGTTCGACGGACCCGCCCAATGAAAAACTGTTTTTT.

The V and J genes are TRBV27 and TRBJ2-1; a weak D match, TRBD1 (6 bases). V was pared by 6 bases and J by 8 bases, with 8 bases between. The germline CDR1 and CDR2 sequences are MNHEY and SMNVEV (reference sequence). This CDR3 has 11 amino acids. The CDR3 region has the DNA TGTGCCAGCAGCCAGGGGTATGAGCAGTTCTTC. As protein: CASSQGYEQFF.

This clone appeared a few times. J is TRBJ1-1 and V is TRBV21-1. TRBV21-1 is a pseudogene locus. The CDR3 has 14 residues. The CDR3, as DNA: TGTGCCAGCAGCAAAGCTCGGGGATCTGGTGAAGCTTTCTTT. It specifies CASSKARGSGEAFF.

The rearrangement uses TRBV28 and TRBJ1-4; D is unclear. This CDR3 has 14 amino acids. Germline-derived CDR1 and CDR2 are MDHEN and SYDVKM. V lost 3 bases to trimming and J lost 5 bases, with 10 bases between them. The CDR3 spells CASSLRQENEKLFF. The CDR3 nucleotides are TGTGCCAGCAGTTTGCGGCAGGAGAATGAAAAACTGTTTTTT.

The genes are TRBV6-4 and TRBJ1-2; a weak D match, TRBD1 (5 bases). CDR1 is MRHNA and CDR2 is SNTAGT in the germline V gene. With 4 bases removed from V and 7 bases from J, the gap between germline ends came to 13 bases. This CDR3 region has 13 residues. The CDR3 is CASSATREGGYTF. CDR3 DNA: TGTGCCAGCAGTGCTACCAGGGAAGGTGGCTACACCTTC.

Comment on this clone: The sample contains more than one DNA sequence encoding this CDR3. V gene TRBV19 combines with J gene TRBJ1-3, with 10 bases aligning to TRBD1. Looked up from germline, CDR1 is LNHDA and CDR2 is SQIVND (reference sequence). V lost 5 bases, J lost 0 bases, and 1 base stayed unmatched. This CDR3 is 15 amino acids long. CDR3 nucleotide sequence: TGTGCCAGTAGTCGGGACAGGGGCTCTGGAAACACCATATATTTT. Translation gives CASSRDRGSGNTIYF. Based on the CDR3 plus reference TRBV19 and TRBJ1-3, the full variable domain is DGGITQSPKYLFRKEGQNVTLSCEQNLNHDAMYWYRQDPGQGLRLIYYSQIVNDFQKGDIAEGYSVSREKKESFPLTVTSAQKNPTAFYLCASSRDRGSGNTIYFGEGSWLTVV.

The chain combines TRBV6-5 with TRBJ1-6; 7 positions agree with TRBD1. The CDR3 sequence is 16 residues long. The V gene's germline CDR1 is MNHEY and CDR2 SVGAGI. V shed 0 bases, J shed 2 bases, and the junction held 1 base outside the gene matches. CDR3: CASSYSGQAYNSPLHF. The CDR3 coding sequence is TGTGCCAGCAGTTACTCCGGACAGGCCTATAATTCACCCCTCCACTTT.

The chain combines TRBV19 with TRBJ1-2; D perhaps matches TRBD1 (6 bases). V lost 10 bases, J lost 8 bases, and 14 bases lay in between. The CDR3 covers 11 residues. CDR1 and CDR2 (germline): LNHDA, SQIVND (reference sequence). In nucleotides, the CDR3 is TGTGCCACCCGCGGGGGGCAAGGCTACACCTTC. Translated, it gives CATRGGQGYTF.

V gene TRBV18 combines with J gene TRBJ1-1; D unclear. Trimming cost V 3 bases and J 5 bases, with 13 bases left between them. The CDR3 has 14 residues. Germline-derived CDR1 and CDR2 are KGHSH and LQKENI. The CDR3 DNA is TGTGCCAGCTCACCGACCTTGACAATTACTGAAGCTTTCTTT. This encodes CASSPTLTITEAFF.

The V and J genes are TRBV2 and TRBJ1-2, with 7 bases lining up with TRBD1. CDR1 and CDR2 (germline): SNHLY, FYNNEI. The trim removed 4 bases at V and 4 bases at J, leaving 3 bases unmatched. This CDR3 is built from 13 residues. This chain's CDR3 is CASSGTGAYGYTF. CDR3 coding DNA: TGTGCCAGCAGTGGGACAGGCGCCTATGGCTACACCTTC.

The V gene is TRBV6-5, the J gene TRBJ1-6, with 7 bases fitting TRBD1. This CDR3 is 14 amino acids long. V lost 6 bases and J lost 4; bases outside the gene matches: 3. Germline V CDR1 and CDR2: MNHEY, SVGAGI. As DNA, the CDR3 is TGTGCCAGCAGGACAGGGATTTATAATTCACCCCTCCACTTT. Its protein is CASRTGIYNSPLHF.

This sequence joins TRBV19 and TRBJ2-1; D uncertain. The CDR3 extends over 14 amino acids. Germline V CDR1 and CDR2: LNHDA, SQIVND (reference sequence). Trimming pared 1 base from V and 10 bases from J, leaving 14 bases between. This CDR3 is CASSIGSRSGEQFF. The CDR3 nucleotides are TGTGCCAGTAGTATAGGATCCAGGTCTGGAGAGCAGTTCTTC.

The CDR3 sequence: CASSLSGGGTDTQYF. For the CDR3, the DNA is TGTGCCAGCAGTCTCAGCGGGGGCGGCACAGATACGCAGTATTTT. The chain links TRBV6-4 to TRBJ2-3; TRBD2 aligns across 8 bases. Germline V gene sequence: CDR1 MRHNA, CDR2 SNTAGT. The V segment lost 5 bases and the J segment 1 base; nucleotides outside the gene matches: 5. This CDR3 contains 15 residues.

The table lists this clone with a few counts. The J gene is TRBJ1-1, the V gene TRBV28, with unresolved D. CDR3 length equals 15 residues. V dropped 6 bases and J dropped 1 base, with 15 bases sitting between them. Germline V lookup: CDR1 MDHEN, CDR2 SYDVKM. As DNA, the CDR3 is TGTGCCAGCAGACCCGCTACTACACCGAACACTGAAGCTTTCTTT. It specifies CASRPATTPNTEAFF.

V gene TRBV9 combines with J gene TRBJ2-4; perhaps TRBD1 as D (5 bases). Trimming removed 4 bases at V and 8 bases at J, with 19 bases between. In germline, CDR1 is SGDLS, CDR2 YYNGEE. The length of the CDR3 is 15 residues. CDR3 DNA sequence: TGTGCCAGCAGCCCATCTGGGGCCGGTGATGACATTCAGTACTTC. Protein product: CASSPSGAGDDIQYF.

This clone was seen only once. Its ends do not fully match the called genes, so a read error is possible. This chain uses TRBV24-1 with TRBJ2-3; a possible D gene is TRBD1 (6 bases). The CDR3 runs to 19 residues. The germline CDR1 and CDR2 sequences are KGHDR and SFDVKD. CDR3 nucleotides: TGTGCCACCAGTGACTCCCGACCTTGGGGGCCCCTTGGCACACATACGCAGTATTTT. Protein: CATSDSRPWGPLGTHTQYF.